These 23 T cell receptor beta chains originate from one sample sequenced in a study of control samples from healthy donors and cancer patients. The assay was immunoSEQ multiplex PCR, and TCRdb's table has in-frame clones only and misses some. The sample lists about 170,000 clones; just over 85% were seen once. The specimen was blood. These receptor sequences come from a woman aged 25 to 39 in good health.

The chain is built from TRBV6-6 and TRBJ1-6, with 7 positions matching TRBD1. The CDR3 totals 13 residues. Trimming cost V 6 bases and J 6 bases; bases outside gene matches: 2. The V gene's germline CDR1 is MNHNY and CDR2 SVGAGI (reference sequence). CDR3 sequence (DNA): TGTGCCAGCAGCCGGGACAGTAATTCACCCCTCCACTTT. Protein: CASSRDSNSPLHF.

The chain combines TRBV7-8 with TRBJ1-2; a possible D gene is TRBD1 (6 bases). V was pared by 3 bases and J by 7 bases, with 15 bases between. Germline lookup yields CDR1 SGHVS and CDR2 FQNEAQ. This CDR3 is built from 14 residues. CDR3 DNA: TGTGCCAGCAGCTTGGGAGGGGGAGTTGTTGGCTACACCTTC. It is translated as CASSLGGGVVGYTF.

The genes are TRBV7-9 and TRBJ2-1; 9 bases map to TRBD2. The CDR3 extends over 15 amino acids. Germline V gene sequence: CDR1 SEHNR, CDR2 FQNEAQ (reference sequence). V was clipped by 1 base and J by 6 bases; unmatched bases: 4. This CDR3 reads CASSLGSGRSNEQFF. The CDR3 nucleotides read TGTGCCAGCAGCTTAGGTAGCGGGAGAAGCAATGAGCAGTTCTTC.

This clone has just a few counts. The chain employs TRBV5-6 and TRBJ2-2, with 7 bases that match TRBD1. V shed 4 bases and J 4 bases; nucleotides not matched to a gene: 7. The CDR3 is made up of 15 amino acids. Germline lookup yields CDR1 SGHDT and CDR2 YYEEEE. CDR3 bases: TGTGCCAGCAGCGGTCTAGACAGGGCCACCGGGGAGCTGTTTTTT. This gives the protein CASSGLDRATGELFF.

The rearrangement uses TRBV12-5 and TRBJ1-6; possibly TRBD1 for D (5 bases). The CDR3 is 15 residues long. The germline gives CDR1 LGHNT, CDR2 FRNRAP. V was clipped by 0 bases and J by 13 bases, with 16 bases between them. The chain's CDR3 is CASGLVRGQRNPLHF. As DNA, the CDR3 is TGTGCTAGTGGTTTGGTACGGGGCCAGAGGAATCCCCTCCACTTT. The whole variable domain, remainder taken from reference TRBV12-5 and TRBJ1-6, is DARVTQTPRHKVTEMGQEVTMRCQPILGHNTVFWYRQTMMQGLELLAYFRNRAPLDDSGMPKDRFSAEMPDATLATLKIQPSEPRDSAVYFCASGLVRGQRNPLHFGNGTRLTVT.

The CDR3 DNA sequence: TGTGCCATCAGTGAGGACAGGGACTACGAGCAGTACTTC. It specifies CAISEDRDYEQYF. The chain couples TRBV10-3 to TRBJ2-7; 7 bases line up with TRBD1. CDR3 length: 13 residues. The V gene's germline CDR1 is ENHRY and CDR2 SYGVKD. The J segment lost 3 bases and the V segment lost 2 bases, leaving 1 base of the junction unmatched.

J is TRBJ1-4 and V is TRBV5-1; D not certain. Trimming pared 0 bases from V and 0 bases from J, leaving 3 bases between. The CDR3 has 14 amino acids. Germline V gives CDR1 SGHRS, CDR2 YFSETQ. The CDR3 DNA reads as TGCGCCAGCAGCTTGGGTGCAACTAATGAAAAACTGTTTTTT. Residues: CASSLGATNEKLFF.

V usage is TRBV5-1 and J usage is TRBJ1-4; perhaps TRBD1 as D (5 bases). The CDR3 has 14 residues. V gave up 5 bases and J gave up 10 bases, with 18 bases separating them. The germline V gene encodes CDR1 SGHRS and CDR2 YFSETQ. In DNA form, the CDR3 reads TGCGCCAGCAGATTAGACAGTTCCCCTGGAAAACTGTTTTTT. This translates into CASRLDSSPGKLFF.

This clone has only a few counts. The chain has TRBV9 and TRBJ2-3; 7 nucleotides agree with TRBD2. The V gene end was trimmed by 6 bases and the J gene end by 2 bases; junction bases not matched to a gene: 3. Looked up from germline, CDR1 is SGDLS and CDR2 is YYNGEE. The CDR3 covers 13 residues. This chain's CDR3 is CASTGGNTDTQYF. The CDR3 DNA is TGTGCCAGCACCGGGGGGAACACAGATACGCAGTATTTT.

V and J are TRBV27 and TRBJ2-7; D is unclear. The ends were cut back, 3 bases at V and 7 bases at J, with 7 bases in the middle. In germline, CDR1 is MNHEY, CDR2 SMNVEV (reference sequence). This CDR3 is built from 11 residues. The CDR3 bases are TGTGCCAGCAGTTTCGGGTGGGAGCAGTACTTC. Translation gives CASSFGWEQYF.

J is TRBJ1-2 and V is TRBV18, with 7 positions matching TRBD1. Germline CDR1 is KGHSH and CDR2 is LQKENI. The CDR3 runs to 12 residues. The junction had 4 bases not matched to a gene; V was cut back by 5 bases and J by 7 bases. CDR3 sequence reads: CASSRQGGGYTF. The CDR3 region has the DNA TGTGCCAGCTCAAGACAGGGTGGTGGCTACACCTTC.

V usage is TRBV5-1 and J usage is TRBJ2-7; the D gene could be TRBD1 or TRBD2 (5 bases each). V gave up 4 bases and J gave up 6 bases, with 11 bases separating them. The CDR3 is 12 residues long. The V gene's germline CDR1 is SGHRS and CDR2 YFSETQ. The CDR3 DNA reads TGCGCCAGCAGCGGGACCTACCCCGAGCAGTACTTC. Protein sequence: CASSGTYPEQYF. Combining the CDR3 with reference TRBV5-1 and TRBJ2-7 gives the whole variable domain KAGVTQTPRYLIKTRGQQVTLSCSPISGHRSVSWYQQTPGQGLQFLFEYFSETQRNKGNFPGRFSGRQFSNSRSEMNVSTLELGDSALYLCASSGTYPEQYFGPGTRLTVT.

The CDR3 region has the DNA TGCAGCGTTGAAGATAATAGCAATCAGCCCCAGCATTTT. This translates into CSVEDNSNQPQHF. The chain joins TRBV29-1 to TRBJ1-5; D unresolved. The germline V gene encodes CDR1 SQVTM and CDR2 ANQGSEA. Trimming removed 0 bases from V and 0 bases from J, with 3 bases in between. The CDR3 contains 13 residues.

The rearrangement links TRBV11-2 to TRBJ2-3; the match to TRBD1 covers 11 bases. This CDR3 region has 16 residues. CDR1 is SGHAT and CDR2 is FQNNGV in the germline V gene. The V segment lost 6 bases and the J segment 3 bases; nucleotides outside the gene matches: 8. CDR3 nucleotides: TGTGCCAGCAGGCGCACCGGGACAGGGGGGACAGATACGCAGTATTTT. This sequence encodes CASRRTGTGGTDTQYF.

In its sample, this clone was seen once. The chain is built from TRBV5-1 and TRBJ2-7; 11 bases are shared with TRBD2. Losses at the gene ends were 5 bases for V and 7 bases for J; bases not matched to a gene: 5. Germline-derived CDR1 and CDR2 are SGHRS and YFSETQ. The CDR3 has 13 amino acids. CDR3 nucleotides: TGCGCCAGCAGACTAGCGGGAGTTTGGGAGCAGTACTTC. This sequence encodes CASRLAGVWEQYF.

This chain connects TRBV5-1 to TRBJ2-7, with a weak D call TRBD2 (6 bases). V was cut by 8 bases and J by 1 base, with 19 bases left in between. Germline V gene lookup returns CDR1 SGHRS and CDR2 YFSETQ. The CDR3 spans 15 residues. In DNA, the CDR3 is TGCGCCAGTTCGCCGGGGGAGTTCCGTTCCTACGAGCAGTACTTC. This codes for CASSPGEFRSYEQYF.

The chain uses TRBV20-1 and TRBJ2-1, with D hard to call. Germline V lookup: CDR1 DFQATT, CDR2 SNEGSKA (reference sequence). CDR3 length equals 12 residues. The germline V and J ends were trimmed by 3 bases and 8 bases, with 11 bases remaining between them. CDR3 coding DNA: TGCAGTGCTAGTAAGAGCCTCGATGAGCAGTTCTTC. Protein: CSASKSLDEQFF.

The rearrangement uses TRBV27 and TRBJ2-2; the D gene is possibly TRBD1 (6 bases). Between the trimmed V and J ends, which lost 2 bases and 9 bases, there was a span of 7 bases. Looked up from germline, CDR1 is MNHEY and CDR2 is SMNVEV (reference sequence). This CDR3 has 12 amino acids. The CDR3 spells CASSLQGRELFF. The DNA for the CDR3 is TGTGCCAGCAGTTTACAGGGGCGGGAGCTGTTTTTT.

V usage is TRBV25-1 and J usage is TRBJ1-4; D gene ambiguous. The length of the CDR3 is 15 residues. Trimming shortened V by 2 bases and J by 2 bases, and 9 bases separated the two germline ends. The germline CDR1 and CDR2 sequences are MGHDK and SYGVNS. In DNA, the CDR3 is TGTGCCAGCAGTGAACCCGGTAGGACTAATGAAAAACTGTTTTTT. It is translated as CASSEPGRTNEKLFF.

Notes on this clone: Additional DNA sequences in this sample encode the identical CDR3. CDR3 in amino acids: CASSGRLAGYNEQFF. CDR3 sequence (DNA): TGTGCCAGCAGCGGCCGACTAGCGGGATACAATGAGCAGTTCTTC. The rearrangement joins TRBV9 to TRBJ2-1; TRBD2 agrees at 11 bases. Germline trimming cut 3 bases from V and 4 bases from J; bases unmatched to any gene: 3. CDR1 is SGDLS, CDR2 YYNGEE, per germline. The CDR3 extends over 15 amino acids.

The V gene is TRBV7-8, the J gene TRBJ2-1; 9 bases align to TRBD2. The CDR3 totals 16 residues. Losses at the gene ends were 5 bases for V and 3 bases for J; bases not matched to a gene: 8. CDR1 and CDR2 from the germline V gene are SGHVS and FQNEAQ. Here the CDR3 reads CASSRRGTSSYNEQFF. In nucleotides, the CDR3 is TGTGCCAGCAGCCGTCGCGGGACTAGCAGCTACAATGAGCAGTTCTTC. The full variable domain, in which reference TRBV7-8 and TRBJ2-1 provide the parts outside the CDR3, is GAGVSQSPRYKVAKRGQDVALRCDPISGHVSLFWYQQALGQGPEFLTYFQNEAQLDKSGLPSDRFFAERPEGSVSTLKIQRTQQEDSAVYLCASSRRGTSSYNEQFFGPGTRLTVL.

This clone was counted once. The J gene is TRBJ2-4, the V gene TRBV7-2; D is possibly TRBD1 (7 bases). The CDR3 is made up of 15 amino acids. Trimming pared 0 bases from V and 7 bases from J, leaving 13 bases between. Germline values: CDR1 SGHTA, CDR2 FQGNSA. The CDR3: CASSLAGAGGNIQYF. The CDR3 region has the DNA TGTGCCAGCAGCTTAGCGGGCGCAGGGGGGAACATTCAGTACTTC.

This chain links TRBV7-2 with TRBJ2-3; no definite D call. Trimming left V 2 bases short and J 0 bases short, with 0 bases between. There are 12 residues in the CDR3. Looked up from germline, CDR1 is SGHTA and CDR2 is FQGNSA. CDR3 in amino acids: CASSLSTDTQYF. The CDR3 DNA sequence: TGTGCCAGCAGCTTAAGCACAGATACGCAGTATTTT.